This TCR beta chain appears in the sequencing data of a study of shared T cell receptors in the human thymus. J was trimmed by 4 bases and V by 4 bases; bases with no gene match: 3. Germline V gene sequence: CDR1 MNHEY, CDR2 SMNVEV (reference sequence). The CDR3 runs 14 residues. Data came from immunoSEQ multiplex PCR; TCRdb stores just in-frame clones and leaves some out. The data hold some 760,000 clones, with around 85% observed a single time. In addition, the sample was reused for a study of human thymus T cells. From that second work: Thymic samples were excised during corrective heart operations. Related studies found that unrelated individuals share highly overlapping thymic repertoires.

The sample taken for sequencing was thymocytes. The chain has TRBV27 and TRBJ2-2; 7 bases map to TRBD1. The TCR originated in a girl less than two years old with a congenital heart defect. CDR3: CASSSRGSTGELFF. The CDR3 region has the DNA TGTGCCAGCAGTTCCAGGGGGAGCACCGGGGAGCTGTTTTTT.